The next 14 T cell receptor beta chains were all read from a single sample in a study of T cell changes during pregnancy in multiple sclerosis. Assay used: immunoSEQ multiplex PCR; TCRdb lists only in-frame clones, some missing. The sample carries about 67,000 clones, approximately 90% recorded once. Sequenced material: peripheral blood, taken in the first trimester of pregnancy. Every receptor here comes from a female donor in good health, enrolled as a control in a pregnancy study.

This rearrangement joins TRBV19 to TRBJ2-5; 7 bases map to TRBD1. Germline-derived CDR1 and CDR2 are LNHDA and SQIVND (reference sequence). This CDR3 spans 12 amino acids. V shed 8 bases, J shed 4 bases, and the junction held 4 bases outside the gene matches. CDR3 protein: CASAGQAETQYF. The DNA for the CDR3 is TGTGCCAGTGCCGGACAGGCAGAGACCCAGTACTTC.

CDR3 amino acids: CASSSGTSGRARLAKNIQYF. The CDR3 nucleotides read TGCGCCAGCAGCTCAGGGACTAGCGGGAGGGCCCGGTTAGCCAAAAACATTCAGTACTTC. V is TRBV5-1 and J is TRBJ2-4, with 16 bases that match TRBD2. V trimming: 3 bases; J trimming: 0 bases; junction bases outside the gene matches: 9. CDR3 length: 20 amino acids. Looked up from germline, CDR1 is SGHRS and CDR2 is YFSETQ.

V gene TRBV4-2 combines with J gene TRBJ1-3, with 9 bases lining up with TRBD1. This CDR3 has 15 amino acids. V lost 3 bases to trimming and J lost 4 bases; unmatched junction nucleotides: 4. Germline CDR1 is LGHNA and CDR2 is YNFKEQ. CDR3 in DNA: TGTGCCAGCAGCCACCCAGGGACAGGGGGAAACACCATATATTTT. This codes for CASSHPGTGGNTIYF.

This CDR3 is CASSNPGGGTDTQYF. CDR3 nucleotides: TGTGCCAGCAGTAACCCCGGCGGGGGGACAGATACGCAGTATTTT. The chain has TRBV28 and TRBJ2-3; 8 bases agree with TRBD2. V lost 5 bases and J lost 3; bases outside the gene matches: 7. Per germline, CDR1 MDHEN and CDR2 SYDVKM. The length of the CDR3 is 15 residues.

The genes are TRBV5-1 and TRBJ2-7; 7 nucleotides line up with TRBD1. The trim removed 4 bases at V and 0 bases at J, leaving 4 bases unmatched. Per germline, CDR1 SGHRS and CDR2 YFSETQ. The CDR3 is 14 residues long. Written as DNA, the CDR3 is TGCGCCAGCAGCGAGGACAGGATCTCCTACGAGCAGTACTTC. This encodes CASSEDRISYEQYF.

The rearrangement links TRBV19 to TRBJ2-5; 10 bases are a match to TRBD2. With V trimmed by 6 bases and J by 4 bases, 2 bases remained unmatched. Germline CDR1 reads LNHDA; CDR2 reads SQIVND (reference sequence). The CDR3 extends over 13 amino acids. CDR3 DNA: TGTGCCAGTAGCAGACTAGCGGGAGAGACCCAGTACTTC. Residues: CASSRLAGETQYF.

This clone was detected a few times. The gene calls are TRBV5-1 and TRBJ1-1; 8 bases agree with TRBD1. CDR3 length: 14 residues. The V segment lost 2 bases and the J segment 3 bases; nucleotides outside the gene matches: 3. Per germline, CDR1 SGHRS and CDR2 YFSETQ. The CDR3 reads CASSFRGQDTEAFF. Here the CDR3 DNA reads TGCGCCAGCAGCTTCAGGGGGCAGGACACTGAAGCTTTCTTT. Full variable domain (rest looked up from reference TRBV5-1 and TRBJ1-1): KAGVTQTPRYLIKTRGQQVTLSCSPISGHRSVSWYQQTPGQGLQFLFEYFSETQRNKGNFPGRFSGRQFSNSRSEMNVSTLELGDSALYLCASSFRGQDTEAFFGQGTRLTVV.

This chain uses TRBV2 with TRBJ2-7; tentative D call: TRBD1 (6 bases). Trimming stripped 6 bases from V and 5 bases from J, with 23 bases between. Per the germline V gene, CDR1 is SNHLY and CDR2 is FYNNEI. The CDR3 extends over 16 amino acids. CDR3 bases: TGTGCCAGCAGCCTTGGGGGCAGGCGGACTTCGAACGAGCAGTACTTC. Protein: CASSLGGRRTSNEQYF.

The rearrangement joins TRBV6-5 to TRBJ2-7; 13 bases align to TRBD2. Germline assignment: CDR1 MNHEY and CDR2 SVGAGI. J was trimmed by 5 bases and V by 2 bases; bases with no gene match: 0. This CDR3 comprises 14 residues. The CDR3 sequence is CASSYTSGRDEQYF. CDR3 sequence (DNA): TGTGCCAGCAGTTACACTAGCGGGAGGGACGAGCAGTACTTC.

The chain carries TRBV6-5 and TRBJ2-1, with 11 bases matching TRBD2. Trimming at V came to 0 bases and at J to 5 bases, leaving 3 bases not matched to a gene. CDR1 MNHEY and CDR2 SVGAGI come from the germline V gene. The CDR3 loop spans 16 amino acids. The CDR3 region has the DNA TGTGCCAGCAGTTACTCGGCGGGACTAGCGGACAATGAGCAGTTCTTC. Its translation is CASSYSAGLADNEQFF.

This clone was detected only a few times. The chain recombines TRBV29-1 with TRBJ1-2; D gene uncertain. The CDR3 covers 14 residues. Between the trimmed V and J ends, which lost 1 base and 0 bases, there was a span of 9 bases. Germline-derived CDR1 and CDR2 are SQVTM and ANQGSEA. In DNA form, the CDR3 reads TGCAGCGTTGAAGCAGGAACTGCTAACTATGGCTACACCTTC. Translated: CSVEAGTANYGYTF.

The rearrangement uses TRBV5-1 and TRBJ2-7; 8 bases fit TRBD1. Germline V gives CDR1 SGHRS, CDR2 YFSETQ. This CDR3 is 14 amino acids long. Trimming cost V 4 bases and J 4 bases; bases outside gene matches: 7. DNA of the CDR3: TGCGCCAGCAGCATACAGGGGGGCGGGTACGAGCAGTACTTC. Translating it yields CASSIQGGGYEQYF.

The genes are TRBV27 and TRBJ2-5; possible D gene TRBD1, 5 bases. Germline V gives CDR1 MNHEY, CDR2 SMNVEV (reference sequence). CDR3 length equals 18 residues. V was shortened by 2 bases and J by 5 bases, with 24 bases between the two germline ends. The CDR3 sequence is CASSLVPREGHPRETQYF. The CDR3 bases are TGTGCCAGCAGTTTAGTTCCCAGGGAAGGCCATCCAAGGGAGACCCAGTACTTC.

The chain recombines TRBV5-1 with TRBJ2-1; 9 positions match TRBD2. J lost 0 bases, V lost 7 bases, and 2 bases had no gene match. CDR1 is SGHRS, CDR2 YFSETQ, per germline. CDR3 size: 14 residues. Written as DNA, the CDR3 is TGCGCCAGCTCGACTAGCGGCTCCTACAATGAGCAGTTCTTC. It yields the protein CASSTSGSYNEQFF.